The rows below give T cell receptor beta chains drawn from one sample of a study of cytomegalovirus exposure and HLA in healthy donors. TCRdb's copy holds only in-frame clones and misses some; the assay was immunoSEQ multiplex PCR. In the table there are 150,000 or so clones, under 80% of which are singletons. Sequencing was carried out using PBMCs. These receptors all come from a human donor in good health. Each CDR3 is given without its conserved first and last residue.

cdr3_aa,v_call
ASRQLEDQF,TRBV6-6
ASSQEGLYGYT,TRBV4-3
ASSLATRGEQY,TRBV27
ASSLTGGMNTGELF,TRBV7-2
ASSAGLYQETQY,TRBV7-2
ASSLGLGLRETQY,TRBV7-3
ASSLERDTQY,TRBV5-1
ASRRTAMNTEAF,TRBV6-5
ASSSHGNTEAF,TRBV5-1
ASISSSGTDTQY,TRBV10-2
ASSPRGELDTQY,TRBV9
ASSQDGGTEAF,TRBV4-1
ASSLDLGSDQPQH,TRBV5-4
ASRIPGQGASLF,TRBV2
ASSSTHRGSYEQY,TRBV5-4
ASSVGSTANKKEGYT,TRBV9
ASSLNRGGEQY,TRBV11-2
ASSPDRVETYEQY,TRBV11-2
ASSQESSYTDTQY,TRBV4-1
ASSLNQGSYEQY,TRBV5-6
ASRSPGEGYGYT,TRBV5-4
ASSYPPGTGMNEQF,TRBV6-5
ASGGTREAAQY,TRBV6-5